A selection of T cell receptor beta chains follows, all from one sample in a study of cytotoxic CD8 clonotypes in ibrutinib-treated CLL. The repertoire was sequenced with immunoSEQ multiplex PCR; TCRdb's copy has only in-frame clones and lacks some. The sample includes roughly 160,000 clones, 81% of them seen just once. The material was PBMCs, obtained after 12 months of ibrutinib treatment. All receptors come from a human donor with chronic lymphocytic leukemia. CDR3s include the opening cysteine and the closing phenylalanine or tryptophan. Each record gives: J gene, clone size, V gene, D gene, CDR3 DNA, CDR3 protein. D genes are given only for firm matches. Size is stated for part of the rows, as once, few or many counts, or as a class when the clone is expanded.

TRBJ2-3	NA	TRBV2	NA	TGTGCCAGCAGTGAAGTTTTAGCATTGCAGTATTTT	CASSEVLALQYF
TRBJ2-3	once	TRBV4-3	TRBD2	TGCGCCAGCAGCCAAGAAGCCGTTGGCGGGAGGGCCAATACGCAGTATTTT	CASSQEAVGGRANTQYF
TRBJ1-1	NA	TRBV5-1	TRBD1	TGCGCCAGCAGCTTACGGACAGGAGGAAACACTGAAGCTTTCTTT	CASSLRTGGNTEAFF
TRBJ2-3	NA	TRBV18	TRBD1	TGTGCCAGCTCACCAAAGTTGGCAGGGGGAACAGATACGCAGTATTTT	CASSPKLAGGTDTQYF
TRBJ2-1	NA	TRBV7-2	TRBD2	TGTGCCAGCAGCTTGCAAGCGGGGGGGCCGCTCAATGAGCAGTTCTTC	CASSLQAGGPLNEQFF
TRBJ2-7	NA	TRBV19	TRBD2	TGTGCCAGTAGGCCAGAGCGGGGAACCTACGAGCAGTACTTC	CASRPERGTYEQYF
TRBJ2-7	NA	TRBV29-1	TRBD1	TGCAGCGTTTCGGACAGGGGGCGTTACGAGCAGTACTTC	CSVSDRGRYEQYF
TRBJ1-5	NA	TRBV2	NA	TGTGCCAGCAGACAGGGAAATCAGCCCCAGCATTTT	CASRQGNQPQHF
TRBJ2-1	NA	TRBV28	TRBD2	TGTGCCAGCAGCCGAGCGGGGGACCTCAATGAGCAGTTCTTC	CASSRAGDLNEQFF
TRBJ1-3	NA	TRBV6-6	TRBD1	TGTGCCAGCAGTCGGGACAGGGGGCGAGGAAACACCATATATTTT	CASSRDRGRGNTIYF
TRBJ2-7	NA	TRBV28	TRBD2	TGTGCCAGCAGTTTCCATCGGGGGGGCTCCTACGAGCAGTACTTC	CASSFHRGGSYEQYF
TRBJ1-1	NA	TRBV18	NA	TGTGCCAGCTCAGAAAACGCAGGGACCCAAGAAGCTTTCTTT	CASSENAGTQEAFF
TRBJ2-2	NA	TRBV4-3	NA	TGCGCCAGCAGCCAAGGTTTTAGGACATCGAACACCGGGGAGCTGTTTTTT	CASSQGFRTSNTGELFF
TRBJ2-5	NA	TRBV7-3	NA	TGTGCCAGCAGCCCCTCGGGGGAAGAGACCCAGTACTTC	CASSPSGEETQYF
TRBJ1-1	NA	TRBV6-6	NA	TGTGCCAGCACCCAACCGCCTGGCCCGGGCACTGAAGCTTTCTTT	CASTQPPGPGTEAFF
TRBJ2-7	few	TRBV5-1	NA	TGCGCCAGCAGCGTCGTCGCAGGTGCCTACGAGCAGTACTTC	CASSVVAGAYEQYF
TRBJ1-2	NA	TRBV5-6	TRBD1	TGTGCCAGCAGCTTGGCGGACAGGGCCAACTATGGCTACACCTTC	CASSLADRANYGYTF
TRBJ1-3	NA	TRBV6-1	TRBD1	TGTGCCAGCTTTACCGGACAGGCTGGAAACACCATATATTTT	CASFTGQAGNTIYF
TRBJ1-2	NA	TRBV4-1	TRBD1	TGCGCCAGCACCCCCGGTGGACAGGGGCTTGGGTATGGCTACACCTTC	CASTPGGQGLGYGYTF
TRBJ1-3	NA	TRBV11-2	NA	TGTGCCAGTTCGAGCCGGCCAGGCTCTGGAAACACCATATATTTT	CASSSRPGSGNTIYF
TRBJ2-7	NA	TRBV20-1	TRBD1	TGCAGTGCTGAGGGACAGTACGAGCAGTACTTC	CSAEGQYEQYF
TRBJ1-5	few	TRBV2	NA	TGTGCCAGCCGACAGTTTAGCAATCAGCCCCAGCATTTT	CASRQFSNQPQHF
TRBJ2-3	NA	TRBV7-3	NA	TGTGCCAGCAGCTTAGGGTCCCCCCCCTTAGATACGCAGTATTTT	CASSLGSPPLDTQYF
TRBJ2-3	NA	TRBV7-6	TRBD2	TGTGCCAGCAGCCTGCGGGGAAGCGGGGGGAGCACAGATACGCAGTATTTT	CASSLRGSGGSTDTQYF
TRBJ2-3	NA	TRBV27	NA	TGTGCCAGCAGTTTATGGGGCTTAGGGGCAGATACGCAGTATTTT	CASSLWGLGADTQYF
TRBJ2-1	NA	TRBV7-9	NA	TGTGCCAGCAGCCCCTGGGGGGAGTACAATGAGCAGTTCTTC	CASSPWGEYNEQFF
TRBJ1-3	NA	TRBV19	NA	TGTGCCAGTAGTATAGATCGCGGGTCCGGAAACACCATATATTTT	CASSIDRGSGNTIYF
TRBJ1-5	NA	TRBV28	TRBD1	TGTGCCAGCAGTTTTGGCAGGGGGTATGGGCAGCCCCAGCATTTT	CASSFGRGYGQPQHF
TRBJ1-1	NA	TRBV28	NA	TGTGCCAGCAGTGGAACAGGGGCTTTCTTT	CASSGTGAFF
TRBJ2-3	NA	TRBV7-6	NA	TGTGCCAGCAGCGGGCGTGGGGGGTTTCGCACAGATACGCAGTATTTT	CASSGRGGFRTDTQYF
TRBJ2-7	NA	TRBV7-2	TRBD1	TGTGCCAGCAGCTTAGCGCGGACAGACAGGGCCTACGAGCAGTACTTC	CASSLARTDRAYEQYF
TRBJ2-7	NA	TRBV30	NA	TGTGCCGCCTATCGACTGGAGAGAAACGAGCAGTACTTC	CAAYRLERNEQYF
TRBJ2-1	NA	TRBV4-2	TRBD2	TGTGCCAGCAGCCAGAACGCCGGGACTAGCGTCTACAATGAGCAGTTCTTC	CASSQNAGTSVYNEQFF
TRBJ1-5	NA	TRBV19	TRBD1	TGTGCCAGTAGTCGCCTGGGGACAGGGGCTGAAAGCAATCAGCCCCAGCATTTT	CASSRLGTGAESNQPQHF
TRBJ2-3	NA	TRBV11-3	TRBD2	TGTGCCAGCAGCTCGGGAGCTCGGACTAGCGGGACAGATACGCAGTATTTT	CASSSGARTSGTDTQYF
TRBJ1-4	NA	TRBV6-5	NA	TGTGCCAGCAGGCGTCATGACACAACTAATGAAAAACTGTTTTTT	CASRRHDTTNEKLFF
TRBJ1-5	few	TRBV6-1	NA	TGCGCCAGCAGTGAACCCCCAGGGAATAGCAATCAGCCCCAGCATTTT	CASSEPPGNSNQPQHF
TRBJ2-5	NA	TRBV7-3	NA	TGTGCCAGCAGCTTAGAGCGCAGTGAGACCCAGTACTTC	CASSLERSETQYF
TRBJ1-2	NA	TRBV6-6	NA	TGTGCCAGCAGTTACATGGGGGCGCGACCTGGCTACACCTTC	CASSYMGARPGYTF
TRBJ1-2	NA	TRBV7-2	NA	TGTGCCAGCAGCCTCCAGGGTGGAGATGGCTACACCTTC	CASSLQGGDGYTF
TRBJ2-7	NA	TRBV7-9	TRBD1	TGTGCCAGCAGCTTAGTCGACAGGGGAGATAGTTACGAGCAGTACTTC	CASSLVDRGDSYEQYF
TRBJ1-2	NA	TRBV19	NA	TGTGCCACTAACGCAGGATGGGACTATGGCTACACCTTC	CATNAGWDYGYTF
TRBJ1-1	few	TRBV5-6	NA	TGTGCCAGCAGCCGGCAAAGGAACACTGAAGCTTTCTTT	CASSRQRNTEAFF
TRBJ2-3	NA	TRBV7-9	TRBD2	TGTGCCAGCAGTTCACGGACTAGCGGGAGCACAGATACGCAGTATTTT	CASSSRTSGSTDTQYF
TRBJ2-5	NA	TRBV5-3	TRBD2	TGTGCCAGAAGCTTGGGACTAGCGGGGTCCCAAGAGACCCAGTACTTC	CARSLGLAGSQETQYF
TRBJ1-2	NA	TRBV5-1	NA	TGCGCCAGCAGCTTAGGGGACGGCAACTATGGCTACACCTTC	CASSLGDGNYGYTF
TRBJ2-7	once	TRBV6-5	NA	TGTGCCAGCAGCCTACCGGACAGACCCTACGAGCAGTACTTC	CASSLPDRPYEQYF
TRBJ1-2	NA	TRBV2	NA	TGTGCCAGCAGTGAGTTAGGGAACTATGGCTACACCTTC	CASSELGNYGYTF
TRBJ1-1	NA	TRBV13	NA	TGTGCCAGCAGCTTAGAAACCTACTTTAACACTGAAGCTTTCTTT	CASSLETYFNTEAFF
TRBJ2-7	NA	TRBV19	NA	TGTGCCAGTAGTGCGGGACTTTACGAGCAGTACTTC	CASSAGLYEQYF